The text below deals with one T cell receptor (beta chain). The CDR3 consists of 12 residues. CDR1 is KGHSH, CDR2 LQKENI, per germline. Deletions cut 3 bases from V and 8 bases from J, with 10 bases between. The data stem from a study of HIV-infected patients and healthy controls. TCRdb reprocessed the 5' RACE reads via MiXCR and lists one record per CDR3 protein. Of 65,000 to 70,000 distinct CDR3 sequences in the sample, about 16% were seen once. V gene TRBV18 combines with J gene TRBJ1-2; D not resolved. Material for sequencing was CD4+ T cells from blood. This sequence was found in a human donor in good health. CDR3 nucleotides: TGTGCCAGCTCACCGGAGGGCCGGGGCTACACCTTC. Translation gives CASSPEGRGYTF.